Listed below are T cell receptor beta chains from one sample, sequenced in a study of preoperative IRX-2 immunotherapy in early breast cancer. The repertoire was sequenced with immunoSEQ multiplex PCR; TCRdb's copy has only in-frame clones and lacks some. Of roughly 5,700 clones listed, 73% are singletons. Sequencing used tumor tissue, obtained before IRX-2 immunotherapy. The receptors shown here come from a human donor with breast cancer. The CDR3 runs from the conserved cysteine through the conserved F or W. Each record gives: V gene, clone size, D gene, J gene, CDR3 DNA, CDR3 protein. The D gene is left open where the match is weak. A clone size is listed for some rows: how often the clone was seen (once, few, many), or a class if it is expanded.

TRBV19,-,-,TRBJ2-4,TGTGCCAGTAGTAGTAGTTTACTAGCCAAAAACATTCAGTACTTC,CASSSSLLAKNIQYF
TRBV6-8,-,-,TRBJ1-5,TGTGCCAGCAGCCCCTCGGGTGGGGGTCAGCCCCAGCATTTT,CASSPSGGGQPQHF
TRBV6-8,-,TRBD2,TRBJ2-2,TGTGCCAGCAGTCCGGGCCAAGCGGGAGGGTACACCGGGGAGCTGTTTTTT,CASSPGQAGGYTGELFF
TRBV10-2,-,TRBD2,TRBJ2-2,TGCGCCAGCTATAAACTAGCGGGATCCACCGGGGAGCTGTTTTTT,CASYKLAGSTGELFF
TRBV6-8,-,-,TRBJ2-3,TGTGCCAGCTACTACGAGGCCTCAGATACGCAGTATTTT,CASYYEASDTQYF
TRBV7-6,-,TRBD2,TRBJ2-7,TGTGCCAGCAGCTTAGAAAGCGGGAGCTCCTACGAGCAGTACTTC,CASSLESGSSYEQYF
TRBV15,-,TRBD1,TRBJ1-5,TGTGCCACCAGCGACAGGGCGTCGGATCAGCCCCAGCATTTT,CATSDRASDQPQHF
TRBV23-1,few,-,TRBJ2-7,TGCGCCAGCAGTCAAACACTCCACCGGCCCTCAAACCCTCCTTTCCTCTACGAGCAGTACTTC,CASSQTLHRPSNPPFLYEQYF
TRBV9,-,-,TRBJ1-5,TGTGCCAGCAGTGACCCAGGGGATATTCAGCCCCAGCATTTT,CASSDPGDIQPQHF
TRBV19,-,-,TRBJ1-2,TGTGCCAGTAGTGTCCCGGAGGGCTTCTATGGCTACACCTTC,CASSVPEGFYGYTF
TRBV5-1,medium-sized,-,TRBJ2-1,TGCGCCAGCAGCTTGAGGAGTGGGGGGTCCTACAATGAGCAGTTCTTC,CASSLRSGGSYNEQFF
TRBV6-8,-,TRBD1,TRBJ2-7,TGTGCCAGCAGACCGGGACAGGGATCTTACGAGCAGTACTTC,CASRPGQGSYEQYF
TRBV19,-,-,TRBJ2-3,TGTGCCAGTAGTATTCCAGGACTGAAAAAGACAGATACGCAGTATTTT,CASSIPGLKKTDTQYF
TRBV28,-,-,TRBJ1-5,TGTGCCAGCAGTTCCCCCTCGGGGCAGGGGCATCAGCCCCAGCATTTT,CASSSPSGQGHQPQHF
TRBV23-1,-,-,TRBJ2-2,TGCGCCAGCAGTCGGGGGCCGGCTGTGGCTCCCGAGACCAACACCGGGGAGCTGTTTTTT,CASSRGPAVAPETNTGELFF
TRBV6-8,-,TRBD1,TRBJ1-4,TGTGCCAGCAGCCTTGACAGGGACAGAAAAAAACTGTTTTTT,CASSLDRDRKKLFF
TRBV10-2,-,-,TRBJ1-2,TGCGCCAGCAGGTTGACAGCTATCTATGGCTACACCTTC,CASRLTAIYGYTF
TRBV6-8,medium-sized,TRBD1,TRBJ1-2,TGTGCCAGCAGTTACCAACAGGGGCGCTCCTATGGCTACACCTTC,CASSYQQGRSYGYTF
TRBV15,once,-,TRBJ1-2,TGTGCCACCAGCAGAGATCAGGCGGGGGCAGGCTACACCTTC,CATSRDQAGAGYTF
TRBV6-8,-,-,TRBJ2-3,TGTGCCAGCAGTGAGCATGGGGATACGCAGTATTTT,CASSEHGDTQYF
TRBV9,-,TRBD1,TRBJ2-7,TGTGCCAGCAGTGCCCTTTTCACAGGGGGTTTTCTGTACGAGCAGTACTTC,CASSALFTGGFLYEQYF
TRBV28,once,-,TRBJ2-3,TGTGCCAGCAGTTCCCATGGGAGGACAGATACGCAGTATTTT,CASSSHGRTDTQYF
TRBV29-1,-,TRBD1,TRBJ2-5,TGCAGCGTCCAGGGGGTCGGGGAGACCCAGTACTTC,CSVQGVGETQYF
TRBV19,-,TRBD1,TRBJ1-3,TGTGCCAGTAGTATGCGGACAGGGATAGCCACCATATATTTT,CASSMRTGIATIYF
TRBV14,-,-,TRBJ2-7,TGTGCCAGCAGCCAAACTCAGAGCAGTACCCACGAGCAGTACTTC,CASSQTQSSTHEQYF
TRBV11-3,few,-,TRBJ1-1,TGTGCCAGCAGCTTAGATGGGCTGAACACTGAAGCTTTCTTT,CASSLDGLNTEAFF
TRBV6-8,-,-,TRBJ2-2,TGTGCCAGCAGTGGGGGGGCAGGGGACACCGGGGAGCTGTTTTTT,CASSGGAGDTGELFF
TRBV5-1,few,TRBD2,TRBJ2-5,TGCGCCAGCAGCGTCGGACTAGCGGGAGGAGTGGAGACCCAGTACTTC,CASSVGLAGGVETQYF
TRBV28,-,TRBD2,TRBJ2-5,TGTGCCAGCGGATCGGGACTAGGGGTGGAGACCCAGTACTTC,CASGSGLGVETQYF
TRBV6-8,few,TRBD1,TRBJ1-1,TGTGCCAGCAGTTACTCCGAGGACAGGACCTATGAAGCTTTCTTT,CASSYSEDRTYEAFF